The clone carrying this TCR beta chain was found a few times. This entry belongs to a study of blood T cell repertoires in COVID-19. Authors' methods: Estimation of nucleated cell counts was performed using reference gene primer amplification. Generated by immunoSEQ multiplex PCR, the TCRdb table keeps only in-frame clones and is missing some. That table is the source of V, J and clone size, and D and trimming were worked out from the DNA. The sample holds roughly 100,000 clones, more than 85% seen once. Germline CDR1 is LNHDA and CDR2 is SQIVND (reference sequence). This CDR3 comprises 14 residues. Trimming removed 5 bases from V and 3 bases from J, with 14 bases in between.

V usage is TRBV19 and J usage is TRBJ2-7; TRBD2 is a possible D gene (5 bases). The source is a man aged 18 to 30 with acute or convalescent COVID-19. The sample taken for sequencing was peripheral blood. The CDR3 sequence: CASSPRPRVYEQYF. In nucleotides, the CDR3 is TGTGCCAGTAGTCCCAGACCGAGGGTCTACGAGCAGTACTTC.